The clone carrying this TCR beta chain came up once. Its specificity is not known. These data come from a study of OX40 agonist ivuxolimab in advanced cancers. Study summary: The dose-escalation cohort had hepatocellular carcinoma, melanoma, renal cell or head and neck cancer.

Study results and caveats: In the 0.1-3.0 mg/kg groups, partial responders showed among the lowest expansion.

Data came from immunoSEQ multiplex PCR; TCRdb stores just in-frame clones and leaves some out. The data hold tens of thousands of clones, with around 90% observed a single time. The TCR comes from an adult with an advanced solid tumor such as melanoma, head and neck, liver or kidney cancer. The material sequenced was CD4+ or CD8+ T cells sorted from blood, taken in a trial of the OX40 agonist ivuxolimab.

The CDR3 is CASSLDRSGNTIYF. CDR3 bases: TGTGCCAGCAGCCTGGACCGCTCTGGAAACACCATATATTTT. V is TRBV28 and J is TRBJ1-3, with no clear D. Deletions cut 6 bases from V and 0 bases from J, with 9 bases between. Germline V lookup: CDR1 MDHEN, CDR2 SYDVKM. The length of the CDR3 is 14 residues.